The 31 T cell receptor beta chains reported below all come from one sample, sequenced in a study of T-cell reconstitution after alpha-beta-depleted transplantation in children. The TCRbeta library was prepared with unique molecular identifiers. TCRdb re-analysed the PCR reads in MiXCR, keeping a single row per CDR3 protein. Of about 610,000 distinct CDR3 sequences listed, about 10% were seen once; the top ten hold less than 5%. The sequenced sample was PBMCs from the stem cell graft donor, obtained from the stem cell graft. Receptor source: a human donor who donated a stem cell graft to a child with acute myeloid leukemia.

Only a few counts were recorded for this clonotype. Here the CDR3 reads CASSSLNTNYGYTF. The CDR3 region has the DNA TGTGCCAGCAGTTCCTTGAATACTAACTATGGCTACACCTTC. The chain carries TRBV12-3 or TRBV12-4 and TRBJ1-2, with no clear D. V was trimmed by 4 bases and J by 0 bases, leaving 9 bases between them. This CDR3 has 14 amino acids.

Ten or more counts support this clonotype. V and J are TRBV10-3 and TRBJ2-1; no reliable D call. Germline V lookup: CDR1 ENHRY, CDR2 SYGVKD. The CDR3 is 12 amino acids. V lost 0 bases and J lost 8, with 5 bases in between. The CDR3 sequence: CAISESADEQFF. DNA of the CDR3: TGTGCCATCAGTGAGTCTGCCGATGAGCAGTTCTTC.

This clonotype showed up just a few times. The CDR3 DNA sequence: TGTGCCAGCAGTTCCATGATCCGTAGCGGCTCCTACGAGCAGTACTTC. It is translated as CASSSMIRSGSYEQYF. This chain links TRBV6-2 or TRBV6-3 with TRBJ2-7; tentatively, D is TRBD2 (6 bases). CDR3 length: 16 residues. Deletions cut 4 bases from V and 0 bases from J, with 16 bases between. Germline values: CDR1 MNHEY, CDR2 SVGEGT.

This chain joins TRBV7-9 and TRBJ1-4; D may be TRBD1 (5 bases). This CDR3 region has 14 residues. Trimming took 4 bases from V and 7 from J, leaving 13 bases between them. In germline, CDR1 is SEHNR, CDR2 FQNEAQ (reference sequence). CDR3 bases: TGTGCCAGCAGCTCCCGTGGGGGTAGTGAAAAACTGTTTTTT. As protein: CASSSRGGSEKLFF.

V and J are TRBV20-1 and TRBJ1-2, with D possibly matching TRBD1 (5 bases). This CDR3 is 14 amino acids long. V lost 6 bases, J lost 5 bases, and 19 bases lay in between. From germline, CDR1 is DFQATT and CDR2 SNEGSKA (reference sequence). CDR3 amino acids: CSALGTPSLYGYTF. The CDR3 coding sequence is TGCAGTGCGCTGGGGACTCCGAGTTTGTATGGCTACACCTTC.

This clonotype was found a few times. This chain links TRBV12-3 or TRBV12-4 with TRBJ2-1; D is uncertain. CDR3 size: 12 residues. Deletions cut 6 bases from V and 8 bases from J, with 11 bases between. The CDR3 nucleotides are TGTGCCAGCAGGGGTTACACGCATGAGCAGTTCTTC. As protein: CASRGYTHEQFF.

This chain joins TRBV5-1 and TRBJ2-7; no clear D gene. This CDR3 is built from 14 residues. V dropped 4 bases and J dropped 2 bases, with 13 bases sitting between them. Germline V lookup: CDR1 SGHRS, CDR2 YFSETQ. This chain's CDR3 is CASSPGLGPYEQYF. The CDR3, as DNA: TGCGCCAGCAGCCCGGGTCTAGGTCCCTACGAGCAGTACTTC.

This clonotype was observed at least ten times. The V and J genes are TRBV20-1 and TRBJ2-3; 9 positions agree with TRBD1. CDR1 and CDR2 from the germline V gene are DFQATT and SNEGSKA (reference sequence). The CDR3 runs 13 residues. Unmatched junction bases numbered 6, after V lost 5 bases and J lost 6 bases. CDR3 in amino acids: CSAGGTGWDTQYF. In DNA form, the CDR3 reads TGCAGTGCTGGGGGGACAGGGTGGGATACGCAGTATTTT.

The chain employs TRBV20-1 and TRBJ2-1; D call uncertain. Germline-derived CDR1 and CDR2 are DFQATT and SNEGSKA (reference sequence). V dropped 0 bases and J dropped 0 bases, with 15 bases sitting between them. CDR3 length: 17 amino acids. The CDR3: CSARDEWTVSSYNEQFF. In DNA form, the CDR3 reads TGCAGTGCTAGAGATGAATGGACGGTGAGCTCCTACAATGAGCAGTTCTTC.

This clonotype was recorded many times. The junction differs from germline at one of its ends, possibly a read error. The V and J genes are TRBV5-1 and TRBJ1-1; D is uncertain. The CDR3 has 13 residues. The V gene's germline CDR1 is SGHRS and CDR2 YFSETQ. The CDR3 DNA follows: TGTGCCAGCAGTTTAGAGGGAGGGACTGAAGCTTTCTTT. Protein sequence: CASSLEGGTEAFF.

About this clonotype itself: This clone may be a read error of a much larger clone one base away. CDR3 coding DNA: TGCAGTGCCAGCCAACTAGCGGGAGTTCGCGACGAGCAGTACTTC. The encoded protein is CSASQLAGVRDEQYF. The chain uses TRBV20-1 and TRBJ2-7; 11 bases agree with TRBD2. With 6 bases clipped from V and 5 bases from J, the junction kept 12 bases outside the gene matches. Germline values: CDR1 DFQATT, CDR2 SNEGSKA (reference sequence). This CDR3 spans 15 amino acids.

This clonotype was counted at least ten times. The chain has TRBV7-9 and TRBJ2-3, with D unclear. CDR3 length: 11 residues. Germline lookup yields CDR1 SEHNR and CDR2 FQNEAQ (reference sequence). V was pared by 5 bases and J by 3 bases, with 3 bases between. For the CDR3, the DNA is TGTGCCAGCAGCAAAACAGATACGCAGTATTTT. Residues: CASSKTDTQYF.

The rearrangement uses TRBV4-3 and TRBJ1-6; no clear D gene. The CDR3 covers 16 residues. Per the germline V gene, CDR1 is LGHNA and CDR2 is YSLEER. V was trimmed by 0 bases and J by 9 bases, leaving 15 bases between them. CDR3 in amino acids: CASSQDFDPLGSPLHF. The CDR3 coding sequence is TGCGCCAGCAGCCAAGATTTTGACCCTTTAGGTTCACCCCTCCACTTT.

This clonotype was picked up many times. The CDR3 is CSVQTSGKSNEQFF. The CDR3 DNA reads TGCAGCGTCCAGACTAGCGGGAAATCCAATGAGCAGTTCTTC. The V and J genes are TRBV29-1 and TRBJ2-1; TRBD2 matches at 11 bases. The length of the CDR3 is 14 residues. Trimming removed 6 bases from V and 6 bases from J; junction bases left unmatched: 7. In germline, CDR1 is SQVTM, CDR2 ANQGSEA.

A few counts support this clonotype. This chain connects TRBV6-1 to TRBJ2-3; possibly TRBD2 for D (6 bases). Trimming stripped 9 bases from V and 4 bases from J, with 23 bases between. The CDR3 totals 16 residues. Germline CDR1 MNHNS, CDR2 SASEGT. The DNA of the CDR3 is TGTGCCAGTAATGGGTTAGCGGCCCAGGGCCCAGATACGCAGTATTTT. It specifies CASNGLAAQGPDTQYF.

The chain joins TRBV2 to TRBJ2-1; 13 positions agree with TRBD2. This CDR3 has 15 residues. V shed 6 bases, J shed 8 bases, and the junction held 7 bases outside the gene matches. Germline CDR1 is SNHLY and CDR2 is FYNNEI. The CDR3 DNA reads TGTGCCAGCAGGCCCACTAGCGGGAGGGTCGATGAGCAGTTCTTC. It yields the protein CASRPTSGRVDEQFF.

The sample holds many counts of this clonotype. The rearrangement uses TRBV29-1 and TRBJ2-1; D gene ambiguous. Germline CDR1 reads SQVTM; CDR2 reads ANQGSEA. This CDR3 contains 16 residues. V lost 6 bases and J 0 bases, leaving 18 bases between the germline ends. This CDR3 is CSVTHPSASSYNEQFF. The CDR3 DNA sequence: TGCAGCGTGACCCATCCCTCCGCCAGCTCCTACAATGAGCAGTTCTTC.

V and J are TRBV5-1 and TRBJ1-3; 8 bases map to TRBD1. Germline V lookup: CDR1 SGHRS, CDR2 YFSETQ. The junction had 5 bases not matched to a gene; V was cut back by 2 bases and J by 4 bases. The CDR3 sequence is 15 residues long. The CDR3 reads CASSFGQGTGNTIYF. CDR3 in DNA: TGCGCCAGCAGCTTTGGACAGGGAACCGGAAACACCATATATTTT.

This clonotype was recorded many times. V gene TRBV18 combines with J gene TRBJ2-5; D gene unclear. V was clipped by 2 bases and J by 1 base, with 8 bases between them. Germline V lookup: CDR1 KGHSH, CDR2 LQKENI. The CDR3 covers 14 residues. The CDR3, as DNA: TGTGCCAGCTCACCAGGCTCTACCCAAGAGACCCAGTACTTC. Its protein is CASSPGSTQETQYF.

The J gene is TRBJ1-4, the V gene TRBV7-2; tentatively, D is TRBD1 (5 bases). This CDR3 spans 16 amino acids. The germline V and J ends were trimmed by 2 bases and 0 bases, with 10 bases remaining between them. Germline values: CDR1 SGHTA, CDR2 FQGNSA. The CDR3 nucleotides are TGTGCCAGCAGCTTATGGGGCACCCCAACTAATGAAAAACTGTTTTTT. It specifies CASSLWGTPTNEKLFF.

The chain uses TRBV7-8 and TRBJ2-3, with a weak D call TRBD1 (6 bases). CDR1 is SGHVS and CDR2 is FQNEAQ in the germline V gene. This CDR3 contains 15 residues. V gave up 3 bases and J gave up 0 bases, with 10 bases separating them. The CDR3 protein is CASSLTGFSTDTQYF. CDR3 DNA: TGTGCCAGCAGCTTGACAGGCTTTAGCACAGATACGCAGTATTTT. The whole variable domain, filled in from reference TRBV7-8 and TRBJ2-3, reads GAGVSQSPRYKVAKRGQDVALRCDPISGHVSLFWYQQALGQGPEFLTYFQNEAQLDKSGLPSDRFFAERPEGSVSTLKIQRTQQEDSAVYLCASSLTGFSTDTQYFGPGTRLTVL.

Comment on this clonotype: One base away lies a much larger clone, so this may be a sequencing read error. The V call is TRBV20-1, the J call TRBJ1-4; D is possibly TRBD1 (5 bases). The CDR3 spans 14 residues. The V end lost 6 bases, the J end lost 5 bases, and 16 bases lay between the germline ends. Germline values: CDR1 DFQATT, CDR2 SNEGSKA (reference sequence). CDR3 DNA: TGCAGTGCGATAAACAGGATTGGGAATGAAAAACTGTTTTTT. Translated, it gives CSAINRIGNEKLFF.

This clonotype occurred a few times. As DNA, the CDR3 is TGCGCCAGCAGCCAAGGGACAGGGGTCGCTAGCACAGATACGCAGTATTTT. Translated, it gives CASSQGTGVASTDTQYF. The chain couples TRBV4-3 to TRBJ2-3; the match to TRBD1 covers 9 bases. The CDR3 spans 17 residues. J gave up 0 bases and V 1 base, and 5 bases lay outside the gene matches. Germline values: CDR1 LGHNA, CDR2 YSLEER.

This clonotype was seen many times. This sequence joins TRBV28 and TRBJ2-3, with D possibly matching TRBD1 (6 bases). Germline V CDR1 and CDR2: MDHEN, SYDVKM. This CDR3 is built from 15 residues. V shed 4 bases and J shed 3 bases, with 14 bases lying between them. As DNA, the CDR3 is TGTGCCAGCAGTTCCCACAGGGCTGGGACAGATACGCAGTATTTT. Residues: CASSSHRAGTDTQYF.

In this sample, this clonotype turned up a few times. The chain links TRBV18 to TRBJ2-3; 7 bases line up with TRBD2. The V segment lost 6 bases and the J segment 8 bases; nucleotides outside the gene matches: 14. There are 15 residues in the CDR3. In germline, CDR1 is KGHSH, CDR2 LQKENI. In nucleotides, the CDR3 is TGTGCCAGCTCCCTCGGACTAGGAGAGGGAGGTACGCAGTATTTT. Translation: CASSLGLGEGGTQYF. The variable domain in full, with the rest retrieved from reference TRBV18 and TRBJ2-3, is NAGVMQNPRHLVRRRGQEARLRCSPMKGHSHVYWYRQLPEEGLKFMVYLQKENIIDESGMPKERFSAEFPKEGPSILRIQQVVRGDSAAYFCASSLGLGEGGTQYFGPGTRLTVL.

The rearrangement uses TRBV27 and TRBJ1-2, with D unresolved. This CDR3 is 16 amino acids long. Between the trimmed V and J ends, which lost 9 bases and 1 base, there was a span of 21 bases. Germline V gene sequence: CDR1 MNHEY, CDR2 SMNVEV (reference sequence). Written as DNA, the CDR3 is TGTGCCAGTATGGGTGGGCCGGAGAACTTTAACTATGGCTACACCTTC. Its protein product is CASMGGPENFNYGYTF.

The table lists this clonotype with a few counts. The chain carries TRBV4-2 and TRBJ2-7, with 7 bases identical to TRBD2. V lost 0 bases to trimming and J lost 3 bases; unmatched junction nucleotides: 11. The CDR3 length is 17 residues. Germline assignment: CDR1 LGHNA and CDR2 YNFKEQ. As DNA, the CDR3 is TGTGCCAGCAGCCAAGATCTGGATAGCGGGCAGATCTACGAGCAGTACTTC. Translated: CASSQDLDSGQIYEQYF.

This chain joins TRBV5-1 and TRBJ2-1; D is unresolved. Germline assignment: CDR1 SGHRS and CDR2 YFSETQ. The CDR3 extends over 15 amino acids. V lost 0 bases and J 9 bases, leaving 16 bases between the germline ends. The CDR3 DNA is TGCGCCAGCAGCTTGGCCCAAGCCACCGGCGGTGAGCAGTTCTTC. Its protein is CASSLAQATGGEQFF.

This clonotype came up many times. The J gene is TRBJ2-5, the V gene TRBV5-1; 9 nucleotides agree with TRBD2. The CDR3 spans 16 residues. Unmatched junction bases numbered 5, after V lost 1 base and J lost 1 base. Germline CDR1 reads SGHRS; CDR2 reads YFSETQ. The DNA of the CDR3 is TGCGCCAGCAGCTTGTTGACTAGCGGCTTCCAAGAGACCCAGTACTTC. Amino acid sequence: CASSLLTSGFQETQYF.

This clonotype was picked up a small number of times. This chain uses TRBV29-1 with TRBJ2-1, with D possibly being TRBD2 (6 bases). CDR3 size: 16 residues. The V end lost 2 bases, the J end lost 8 bases, and 22 bases lay between the germline ends. Per germline, CDR1 SQVTM and CDR2 ANQGSEA. In DNA form, the CDR3 reads TGCAGCGTTGAAAAGGCAGGGCGGTGGGCTAGCGATGAGCAGTTCTTC. It encodes CSVEKAGRWASDEQFF.

The DNA of the CDR3 is TGTGCCTGGAGTCCGGACTGGACCAAAAACATTCAGTACTTC. It translates to CAWSPDWTKNIQYF. The gene calls are TRBV30 and TRBJ2-4; D is perhaps TRBD2 (5 bases). The CDR3 has 14 residues. Germline V gene data show CDR1 as GTSNPN and CDR2 as SVGIG (reference sequence). The V and J ends lost 2 bases and 2 bases respectively, with 10 bases between them.